These 23 T cell receptor beta chains share one sample of origin, sequenced in a study of regulatory T cells in long-lasting Graves disease. Time point here: persistent/refractory GD, antithyroid drugs over 5 years with positive TRAb. From PBMCs, RNA was extracted and then used to make the TCR library. Sequencing libraries for TCR beta were prepared with iRepertoire HTBI primers and Arm-PCR of CDR3 regions. TCRdb redid the calling of the multiplex PCR reads with MiXCR, one entry per CDR3 protein. The sample holds some 370,000 distinct CDR3 sequences, around 21% seen once. This specimen consisted of peripheral blood mononuclear cells (PBMCs), obtained when the disease was refractory, from a patient treated with antithyroid drugs. The source is a female donor with Graves disease.

As for this clonotype: The junction does not match germline at one end; this may be a read error. This chain's CDR3 is CASSHSGGNTEAFF. In nucleotides, the CDR3 is TGTGCCAGCAGTCACTCCGGTGGGAACACTGAAGCTTTCTTT. This rearrangement joins TRBV6-2 or TRBV6-3 to TRBJ1-1, with no clear D. Germline V lookup: CDR1 MNHEY, CDR2 SVGEGT. The CDR3 covers 14 residues.

Many counts were recorded for this clonotype. The chain employs TRBV20-1 and TRBJ2-7; 9 bases fit TRBD2. Germline V gene sequence: CDR1 DFQATT, CDR2 SNEGSKA (reference sequence). The CDR3 consists of 13 residues. CDR3 amino acids: CNADSGRVDEQYF. DNA for the CDR3: TGCAATGCGGATAGCGGGAGAGTTGACGAGCAGTACTTC.

This clonotype was counted many times. The V call is TRBV2, the J call TRBJ2-5, with D unresolved. V dropped 4 bases and J dropped 10 bases, with 10 bases sitting between them. CDR3 length: 11 residues. Looked up from germline, CDR1 is SNHLY and CDR2 is FYNNEI. The CDR3 is CASSGASFQYF. For the CDR3, the DNA is TGTGCCAGCAGTGGAGCTAGTTTCCAGTACTTC.

On this clonotype itself: This is likely an artifact of a read error, given a far larger clone one base away. V usage is TRBV12-3 or TRBV12-4 and J usage is TRBJ2-1; 8 bases line up with TRBD2. The J segment lost 13 bases and the V segment lost 0 bases, leaving 20 bases of the junction unmatched. The CDR3 spans 18 residues. This CDR3 reads CASSLALGAGAAIETQFF. DNA for the CDR3: TGTGCCAGCAGTTTAGCTTTGGGAGCGGGAGCGGCCATAGAGACCCAGTTCTTC.

This clonotype has a handful of counts. This chain joins TRBV30 and TRBJ2-2, with D unclear. The CDR3 has 12 residues. Trimming stripped 3 bases from V and 8 bases from J, with 10 bases between. The germline CDR1 and CDR2 sequences are GTSNPN and SVGIG (reference sequence). This CDR3 is CAWSHNPGELFF. CDR3 in DNA: TGTGCCTGGAGCCATAATCCTGGGGAGCTGTTTTTT.

This clonotype came up a few times. The chain recombines TRBV15 with TRBJ2-1; the match to TRBD2 covers 12 bases. V was pared by 1 base and J by 8 bases, with 3 bases of the junction left unmatched. Germline V gene lookup returns CDR1 LNHNV and CDR2 YYDKDF (reference sequence). There are 15 residues in the CDR3. The CDR3 spells CATSRGLAGEDEQFF. The CDR3 DNA sequence: TGTGCCACCAGCAGAGGACTAGCGGGAGAGGATGAGCAGTTCTTC. Supplemented by reference TRBV15 and TRBJ2-1, the full variable domain reads DAMVIQNPRYQVTQFGKPVTLSCSQTLNHNVMYWYQQKSSQAPKLLFHYYDKDFNNEADTPDNFQSRRPNTSFCFLDIRSPGLGDTAMYLCATSRGLAGEDEQFFGPGTRLTVL.

The chain employs TRBV7-2 and TRBJ2-1; TRBD2 matches at 10 bases. The CDR3 runs to 16 residues. The ends lost 2 bases at V and 4 bases at J; junction bases unmatched: 5. Germline assignment: CDR1 SGHTA and CDR2 FQGNSA. CDR3 sequence: CASSLTLAGEYNEQFF. CDR3 coding DNA: TGTGCCAGCAGCTTAACCCTAGCGGGAGAGTACAATGAGCAGTTCTTC. The full variable domain, in which reference TRBV7-2 and TRBJ2-1 provide the parts outside the CDR3, is GAGVSQSPSNKVTEKGKDVELRCDPISGHTALYWYRQSLGQGLEFLIYFQGNSAPDKSGLPSDRFSAERTGGSVSTLTIQRTQQEDSAVYLCASSLTLAGEYNEQFFGPGTRLTVL.

The chain carries TRBV3-1 and TRBJ1-1; D not certain. The CDR3 sequence is 13 residues long. Germline lookup yields CDR1 LGHDT and CDR2 YNNKEL (reference sequence). V lost 4 bases and J 7 bases, leaving 13 bases between the germline ends. This CDR3 reads CASSPHGVGEAFF. CDR3 bases: TGTGCCAGCAGCCCGCACGGGGTAGGTGAAGCTTTCTTT.

With respect to this clonotype: The CDR3 end shows no conserved phenylalanine or tryptophan, and so a read error is likely. This chain links TRBV6-5 with TRBJ2-5; a weak D match, TRBD1 (5 bases). The CDR3 is 13 amino acids. Germline V gives CDR1 MNHEY, CDR2 SVGAGI. Trimming pared 4 bases from V and 5 bases from J, leaving 11 bases between. The DNA of the CDR3 is TGTGCCAGCAGTTGGTTTGCAGGGGAGACCCAGTACCTC. Residues: CASSWFAGETQYL.

The table lists this clonotype with many counts. This chain uses TRBV6-1 with TRBJ2-2; TRBD2 aligns across 7 bases. CDR3 length: 15 residues. Germline V gene data show CDR1 as MNHNS and CDR2 as SASEGT. V trimming: 8 bases; J trimming: 3 bases; junction bases outside the gene matches: 9. In nucleotides, the CDR3 is TGTGCCAGCGGGCGACTAGCAGACTACACCGGGGAGCTGTTTTTT. This codes for CASGRLADYTGELFF.

This clonotype occurred a few times. The chain combines TRBV5-1 with TRBJ1-1, with TRBD1 matching over 7 bases. V was clipped by 3 bases and J by 3 bases; unmatched bases: 5. This CDR3 comprises 14 residues. In germline, CDR1 is SGHRS, CDR2 YFSETQ. CDR3 sequence reads: CASSSEQGYTEAFF. The CDR3 DNA reads TGCGCCAGCAGCTCCGAACAGGGGTACACTGAAGCTTTCTTT. Combining the CDR3 with reference TRBV5-1 and TRBJ1-1 gives the whole variable domain KAGVTQTPRYLIKTRGQQVTLSCSPISGHRSVSWYQQTPGQGLQFLFEYFSETQRNKGNFPGRFSGRQFSNSRSEMNVSTLELGDSALYLCASSSEQGYTEAFFGQGTRLTVV.

This clonotype was picked up a small number of times. V usage is TRBV20-1 and J usage is TRBJ2-7, with 7 bases lining up with TRBD2. This CDR3 has 15 amino acids. V lost 6 bases to trimming and J lost 2 bases; unmatched junction nucleotides: 13. Germline values: CDR1 DFQATT, CDR2 SNEGSKA (reference sequence). This chain's CDR3 is CSAPPVGRRTYEQYF. Written as DNA, the CDR3 is TGCAGTGCCCCCCCGGTCGGGAGGAGGACCTACGAGCAGTACTTC.

This clonotype was counted ten times or more. The chain employs TRBV27 and TRBJ2-7; D remains unclear. Germline assignment: CDR1 MNHEY and CDR2 SMNVEV (reference sequence). The CDR3 spans 16 residues. Trimming stripped 4 bases from V and 9 bases from J, with 25 bases between. The CDR3 nucleotides are TGTGCCAGCAGTTACGGCCCTGACTGGGAAAGGTCGGGGCAGTACTTC. It is translated as CASSYGPDWERSGQYF.

A word on this clonotype: This may be a read error: a much more frequent sequence differs by one nucleotide. The rearrangement links TRBV5-5 to TRBJ1-1; D is ambiguous. V lost 4 bases and J lost 3, with 7 bases in between. Per the germline V gene, CDR1 is SGHKS and CDR2 is YYEKEE (reference sequence). The CDR3 totals 12 residues. CDR3 in amino acids: CASSQWDTEAFF. CDR3 coding DNA: TGTGCCAGCAGCCAGTGGGACACTGAAGCTTTCTTT.

The chain combines TRBV12-3 or TRBV12-4 with TRBJ2-2, with D possibly being TRBD2 (6 bases). CDR3 size: 13 residues. V was shortened by 6 bases and J by 5 bases, with 10 bases between the two germline ends. CDR3 in DNA: TGTGCCAGCAGCCCCGGGAGTACCGGGGAGCTGTTTTTT. It is translated as CASSPGSTGELFF.

V usage is TRBV6-2 or TRBV6-3 and J usage is TRBJ1-5; D is ambiguous. In germline, CDR1 is MNHEY, CDR2 SVGEGT. The CDR3 runs 16 residues. The V end was cut by 2 bases, the J end by 4 bases, with 15 bases between. CDR3 coding DNA: TGTGCCAGCAGTTACAGGAATTCCTCGGGGAATCAGCCCCAGCATTTT. Protein: CASSYRNSSGNQPQHF.

This clonotype was observed a handful of times. The chain has TRBV3-1 and TRBJ2-1; D gene uncertain. The germline gives CDR1 LGHDT, CDR2 YNNKEL (reference sequence). The ends were cut back, 8 bases at V and 2 bases at J, with 19 bases in the middle. The CDR3 is 16 amino acids. DNA for the CDR3: TGTGCCAGCCAGGCAGAAGGTCCCCCAGCCTACAATGAGCAGTTCTTC. This codes for CASQAEGPPAYNEQFF.

This clonotype was observed many times. V gene TRBV30 combines with J gene TRBJ2-5; D possibly corresponds to TRBD1 (5 bases). CDR1 is GTSNPN and CDR2 is SVGIG in the germline V gene (reference sequence). The CDR3 spans 13 residues. Trimming left V 1 base short and J 0 bases short, with 6 bases between. DNA of the CDR3: TGTGCCTGGAGTGGGGGCTACCAAGAGACCCAGTACTTC. It yields the protein CAWSGGYQETQYF.

The sample holds many counts of this clonotype. The chain joins TRBV20-1 to TRBJ2-7; D is possibly TRBD2 (6 bases). V was shortened by 5 bases and J by 2 bases, with 10 bases between the two germline ends. The CDR3 contains 12 residues. CDR1 DFQATT and CDR2 SNEGSKA come from the germline V gene (reference sequence). The CDR3 here is CSAVPGAYEQYF. Here the CDR3 DNA reads TGCAGTGCTGTACCGGGGGCCTACGAGCAGTACTTC.

The chain combines TRBV27 with TRBJ1-2; unclear D gene. The CDR3 covers 15 residues. Trimming shortened V by 3 bases and J by 0 bases, and 11 bases separated the two germline ends. The germline V gene has CDR1 MNHEY and CDR2 SMNVEV (reference sequence). CDR3 sequence (DNA): TGTGCCAGCAGTTTTAGGGTCGGCCCTAACTATGGCTACACCTTC. Its translation is CASSFRVGPNYGYTF.

This clonotype has at least ten counts. Here the CDR3 DNA reads TGTGCCAGCAGTGGGGACCCCCGGGGAACTGAAGCTTTCTTT. It yields the protein CASSGDPRGTEAFF. The chain uses TRBV12-3 or TRBV12-4 and TRBJ1-1; perhaps TRBD1 as D (5 bases). Between the trimmed V and J ends, which lost 5 bases and 5 bases, there was a span of 15 bases. The CDR3 sequence is 14 residues long.

CDR3 in DNA: TGTGCCAGCAGCGTAGTAGACAAACTCACTGAAGCTTTCTTT. It yields the protein CASSVVDKLTEAFF. V and J are TRBV9 and TRBJ1-1, with unresolved D. This CDR3 contains 14 residues. Germline-derived CDR1 and CDR2 are SGDLS and YYNGEE. V was pared by 0 bases and J by 4 bases, with 10 bases between. The whole variable domain, remainder taken from reference TRBV9 and TRBJ1-1, is DSGVTQTPKHLITATGQRVTLRCSPRSGDLSVYWYQQSLDQGLQFLIQYYNGEERAKGNILERFSAQQFPDLHSELNLSSLELGDSALYFCASSVVDKLTEAFFGQGTRLTVV.

A few counts support this clonotype. This chain connects TRBV12-5 to TRBJ2-1; D gene uncertain. The germline gives CDR1 LGHNT, CDR2 FRNRAP. The CDR3 length is 13 residues. Trimming pared 6 bases from V and 6 bases from J, leaving 12 bases between. The CDR3 reads CASGTRRVNEQFF. Written as DNA, the CDR3 is TGTGCTAGTGGAACCCGACGGGTCAATGAGCAGTTCTTC.